This TCR beta chain is from a study of cytotoxic CD8 clonotypes in ibrutinib-treated CLL. Germline CDR1 SGHTA, CDR2 FQGNSA. Trimming cost V 4 bases and J 0 bases, with 10 bases left between them. This CDR3 is built from 15 residues. Sequencing used immunoSEQ multiplex PCR; TCRdb keeps in-frame clones, though not all of them. Of around 150,000 clones in the sample, more than 65% were seen once. The specimen comprised PBMCs, sampled after 12 months of ibrutinib treatment. The chain couples TRBV7-2 to TRBJ2-1; D might be TRBD1 (6 bases). The sequence derives from a human donor with chronic lymphocytic leukemia. The CDR3 bases are TGTGCCAGCAGCTCGAGGGGGAACTCCTACAATGAGCAGTTCTTC. Translating gives CASSSRGNSYNEQFF.